These 19 T cell receptor beta chains were all obtained from the same sample, sequenced in a study of OX40 agonist ivuxolimab in advanced cancers. Sequencing used immunoSEQ multiplex PCR; TCRdb keeps in-frame clones, though not all of them. Of approximately 44,000 clones listed, about 90% are singletons. The specimen comprised CD4+ or CD8+ T cells sorted from blood, sampled in a trial of the OX40 agonist ivuxolimab. These receptors were obtained from an adult with an advanced solid tumor such as melanoma, head and neck, liver or kidney cancer.

CDR3 nucleotides: TGTGCCAGCAGCCCAGGTTGGACTAGCGGGGGGACCACAGATACGCAGTATTTT. Translated, it gives CASSPGWTSGGTTDTQYF. The chain has TRBV7-6 and TRBJ2-3; the match to TRBD2 covers 14 bases. Germline values: CDR1 SGHVS, CDR2 FNYEAQ. This CDR3 region has 18 residues. V lost 5 bases, J lost 2 bases, and 9 bases stayed unmatched.

J is TRBJ2-6 and V is TRBV11-2, with D maybe TRBD2 (5 bases). Germline V gene lookup returns CDR1 SGHAT and CDR2 FQNNGV. This CDR3 is 17 amino acids long. V shed 4 bases and J shed 2 bases, with 15 bases lying between them. CDR3 bases: TGTGCCAGCAGCTCCCTCCGAACTAGACCTGGGGCCAACGTCCTGACTTTC. Protein product: CASSSLRTRPGANVLTF. Looking up the rest from reference TRBV11-2 and TRBJ2-6 gives the full variable domain: EAGVAQSPRYKIIEKRQSVAFWCNPISGHATLYWYQQILGQGPKLLIQFQNNGVVDDSQLPKDRFSAERLKGVDSTLKIQPAKLEDSAVYLCASSSLRTRPGANVLTFGAGSRLTVL.

The chain is built from TRBV6-5 and TRBJ1-4; weak D call: TRBD1 (6 bases). The germline V gene has CDR1 MNHEY and CDR2 SVGAGI. V shed 6 bases and J shed 8 bases, with 13 bases lying between them. The CDR3 sequence is 13 residues long. The CDR3 bases are TGTGCCAGCAGGAGGGGGTTTGGCGAAAAACTGTTTTTT. This encodes CASRRGFGEKLFF.

Only one count was recorded for this clone. The chain links TRBV15 to TRBJ1-1; tentatively, D is TRBD1 (5 bases). CDR3 length: 15 amino acids. CDR1 is LNHNV, CDR2 YYDKDF, per germline (reference sequence). V was cut by 5 bases and J by 1 base, with 14 bases left in between. The CDR3 is CATSGGWGKNTEAFF. The CDR3 DNA sequence: TGTGCCACCAGCGGGGGTTGGGGGAAGAACACTGAAGCTTTCTTT.

The chain is built from TRBV13 and TRBJ2-3, with D perhaps matching TRBD2 (7 bases). The length of the CDR3 is 17 residues. Germline CDR1 reads PRHDT; CDR2 reads FYEKMQ (reference sequence). V was shortened by 1 base and J by 0 bases, with 14 bases between the two germline ends. This CDR3 reads CASSLVTGGTSTDTQYF. The CDR3 DNA is TGTGCCAGCAGCTTAGTTACGGGGGGCACTAGCACAGATACGCAGTATTTT.

This clone was observed once. This chain links TRBV7-9 with TRBJ1-1; the match to TRBD1 covers 7 bases. V trimming: 5 bases; J trimming: 8 bases; junction bases outside the gene matches: 8. The length of the CDR3 is 13 residues. Germline V gene lookup returns CDR1 SEHNR and CDR2 FQNEAQ (reference sequence). CDR3 coding DNA: TGTGCCAGCAGCACTAACAGGGGAGGAGAAGCTTTCTTT. Its translation is CASSTNRGGEAFF.

As regards this clone: In the same sample, other DNA sequences code for this CDR3. The chain carries TRBV7-2 and TRBJ2-5, with D possibly TRBD1 on 6 matching bases. The germline CDR1 and CDR2 sequences are SGHTA and FQGNSA. The CDR3 runs to 14 residues. With 5 bases removed from V and 2 bases from J, the gap between germline ends came to 12 bases. CDR3 coding DNA: TGTGCCAGCAGCCCGGGACAAAGACAAGAGACCCAGTACTTC. Translation gives CASSPGQRQETQYF.

The chain is built from TRBV14 and TRBJ2-2; TRBD2 agrees at 7 bases. Germline loops: CDR1 SGHDN, CDR2 FVKESK. The CDR3 is made up of 19 amino acids. V trimming: 0 bases; J trimming: 1 base; junction bases outside the gene matches: 11. In nucleotides, the CDR3 is TGTGCCAGCAGCCAAGATAGGCTAGCGGATAACCTGAACACCGGGGAGCTGTTTTTT. It yields the protein CASSQDRLADNLNTGELFF.

The rearrangement uses TRBV6-1 and TRBJ1-2; unclear D gene. The V end was cut by 0 bases, the J end by 0 bases, with 11 bases between. The CDR3 consists of 16 residues. Germline CDR1 reads MNHNS; CDR2 reads SASEGT. CDR3 in amino acids: CASSEAGHGANYGYTF. Here the CDR3 DNA reads TGTGCCAGCAGTGAAGCAGGTCACGGAGCTAACTATGGCTACACCTTC.

The CDR3 spells CASSFELEAFF. In DNA form, the CDR3 reads TGTGCCAGCAGTTTCGAGCTGGAAGCTTTCTTT. The chain uses TRBV28 and TRBJ1-1; D gene uncertain. This CDR3 has 11 residues. Trimming took 3 bases from V and 8 from J, leaving 7 bases between them. Germline CDR1 MDHEN, CDR2 SYDVKM.

V usage is TRBV7-9 and J usage is TRBJ1-1, with TRBD1 identical over 8 bases. The CDR3 covers 16 residues. V dropped 1 base and J dropped 3; count of bases not matched to a gene: 7. Germline V CDR1 and CDR2: SEHNR, FQNEAQ (reference sequence). The CDR3 coding sequence is TGTGCCAGCAGCTTAGGGTCAGGACAGGGCCACACTGAAGCTTTCTTT. It translates to CASSLGSGQGHTEAFF.

CDR3 nucleotide sequence: TGCAGTGCTAAGGGTTATGGCTACACCTTC. Its protein product is CSAKGYGYTF. J is TRBJ1-2 and V is TRBV20-1; D is unresolved. Germline loops: CDR1 DFQATT, CDR2 SNEGSKA (reference sequence). The CDR3 covers 10 residues. Trimming stripped 4 bases from V and 5 bases from J, with 5 bases between.

V usage is TRBV6-1 and J usage is TRBJ1-3; TRBD1 might be the D (6 bases). Germline CDR1 reads MNHNS; CDR2 reads SASEGT. CDR3 length equals 19 residues. Trimming removed 3 bases from V and 1 base from J, with 22 bases in between. DNA for the CDR3: TGTGCCAGCAGTGACACTTGGCCAACACTACAGGGATCTGGAAACACCATATATTTT. Amino acid sequence: CASSDTWPTLQGSGNTIYF.

The chain joins TRBV27 to TRBJ2-7; D might be TRBD1 (5 bases). Germline-derived CDR1 and CDR2 are MNHEY and SMNVEV (reference sequence). The length of the CDR3 is 15 residues. Trimming pared 11 bases from V and 1 base from J, leaving 21 bases between. CDR3 sequence: CASRAGMLGSYEQYF. The CDR3 DNA is TGTGCCTCCCGGGCAGGGATGCTGGGATCCTACGAGCAGTACTTC.

This chain links TRBV20-1 with TRBJ2-3; D gene uncertain. The CDR3 spans 11 residues. The germline V gene encodes CDR1 DFQATT and CDR2 SNEGSKA (reference sequence). The V end lost 1 base, the J end lost 10 bases, and 9 bases lay between the germline ends. CDR3 DNA: TGCAGTGCTAGAGTGGTGGATGCGCAGTATTTT. This encodes CSARVVDAQYF.

Only a few counts were recorded for this clone. The V call is TRBV9, the J call TRBJ1-3; D not resolved. CDR3 length: 14 residues. Germline values: CDR1 SGDLS, CDR2 YYNGEE. With 2 bases removed from V and 0 bases from J, the gap between germline ends came to 6 bases. The CDR3 DNA sequence: TGTGCCAGCAGCGTCGATCTCTCTGGAAACACCATATATTTT. Translating it yields CASSVDLSGNTIYF.

The chain carries TRBV30 and TRBJ2-3; D is unclear. Germline V gene lookup returns CDR1 GTSNPN and CDR2 SVGIG (reference sequence). Trimming stripped 2 bases from V and 6 bases from J, with 6 bases between. This CDR3 has 11 amino acids. DNA of the CDR3: TGTGCCTGGAGTTTGGGGGATACGCAGTATTTT. Its protein is CAWSLGDTQYF.

This chain connects TRBV11-2 to TRBJ2-2; D is unresolved. Looked up from germline, CDR1 is SGHAT and CDR2 is FQNNGV. The CDR3 is 14 residues long. V was trimmed by 6 bases and J by 7 bases, leaving 15 bases between them. As DNA, the CDR3 is TGTGCCAGCAGACCGTTTCTGGTGGGCGGGGAGCTGTTTTTT. It translates to CASRPFLVGGELFF. Full variable domain (rest looked up from reference TRBV11-2 and TRBJ2-2): EAGVAQSPRYKIIEKRQSVAFWCNPISGHATLYWYQQILGQGPKLLIQFQNNGVVDDSQLPKDRFSAERLKGVDSTLKIQPAKLEDSAVYLCASRPFLVGGELFFGEGSRLTVL.

The table lists this clone with a few counts. The chain combines TRBV5-6 with TRBJ2-2, with 7 bases fitting TRBD2. This CDR3 contains 16 residues. The V and J ends lost 7 bases and 3 bases, in that order; junction bases with no gene match: 12. Per germline, CDR1 SGHDT and CDR2 YYEEEE. The CDR3 reads CASSRPGLADTGELFF. In DNA, the CDR3 is TGTGCCAGCTCTCGACCCGGTCTAGCGGACACCGGGGAGCTGTTTTTT.